This TCR beta chain was documented in a study of radiation and T cells in renal cell carcinoma (dated by TCRdb to the early 2020s). Looking at the study overall: A total of 53 samples underwent TCR beta sequencing, made up of around 26 tumors and about 27 peripheral blood samples. The final blood draw took place at 4 weeks after radiation, the same time as nephrectomy. Across all 50 or so samples, 4,000,000 or so unique CDR3 nucleotide sequences, encoding 2,658,974 unique CDR3 amino acid sequences, were identified. Summary of the overall study and its limitations: Because pretreatment tumor biopsies were not available, the study could not determine whether clonotypes were already present within the tumor at baseline. Effects of radiation dose or scheduling on the TCR repertoire could not be addressed with the single-armed trial design. Dynamics of the blood repertoire were not tracked past 4 weeks after treatment. In blood, the top tumor clonotypes increased between baseline and 2 weeks post-radiation and then shrank by 4 weeks, which suggests that tumor-resident clones expanded only transiently.

CDR1 and CDR2, looked up from the germline V gene (reference sequence), are MNHEY and SMNVEV. The CDR3 sequence holds 17 residues, the cysteine and phenylalanine included. Only the CDR3 DNA is retained, 51 bases long and in frame from the first base. Ends trimmed: V by 4 bases, J by 6 bases; bases unmatched to a gene: 15. TCR beta libraries were generated from genomic DNA with the immunoSEQ kit, following the manufacturer's recommendations. To prepare the libraries, a first multiplex PCR with proprietary primers was run, followed by a second PCR that added unique barcodes, and a bead cleanup was done after each round. Each sample batch included a kit-provided positive control reaction and a negative control reaction. The final libraries were assessed on an Agilent 4200 TapeStation D1000 ScreenTape, pooled by volume, and quantified by qPCR. An Illumina NextSeq500 fitted with a MidOutput 150-cycle cartridge performed the sequencing, running 156 Read1 cycles and 15 Index1 cycles with the kit's custom primers. The pooled library was loaded at 0.75 to 1 pM, and roughly 18% PhiX control was spiked in. As for the authors' bioinformatics: Vendor-processed data were analyzed in R, and a clonotype was defined as all T cells sharing the same CDR3 nucleotide sequence. For clone abundance analyses, frequencies were normalized to the 10,000 most abundant clones in each sample. Public T cell clones, which averaged fewer than five per sample, were removed prior to analysis. An abundance difference of at least 32-fold between compartments was the criterion for calling clonotypes tumor-enriched or baseline blood-enriched. A beta-binomial differential abundance model was used to identify clonotypes that were expanded or contracted between blood time points. The Baroni-Urbani and Buser coefficient was used to measure tumor-blood repertoire similarity, and groups were compared with two-tailed Wilcoxon tests in R. Imported from immuneACCESS, the table was reduced by TCRdb to in-frame sequences with V and J called. These copies leave out some clones; in studies compared against another copy, an unresolved V gene accounts for under half, and the cause of the remainder is not known. V and J calls and clone size are as listed in that table; D and trimming were resolved from the DNA. The sample table records about 77,000 clones; around four fifths of these occur just once. 2.4% of the sample is in the top ten clones.

What this sample's time point label stands for: blood 4 weeks post-SBRT, at nephrectomy. The intended sense of this specimen's treatment or condition label: 15 Gy SBRT to primary tumor, nephrectomy 4 weeks later. Samples came from a clinical trial, in which primary renal cell carcinomas received 15 Gy stereotactic body radiation therapy followed by nephrectomy 4 weeks later. To follow tumor-enriched clonotypes, peripheral blood was collected serially from radiation-treated patients at baseline and again at 2 weeks and 4 weeks after SBRT. Every patient's renal cell carcinoma showed clear cell pathology. Genomic DNA for TCR sequencing was prepared using the QIAamp DNA Blood Mini Kit (Qiagen). Only samples passing all quality control checks were included in the analyses. Worth noting for this clone: Which antigen it targets is not known. Base qualities are not at hand, and no much larger clone is one base apart.

The sequence was obtained from a woman aged 60-70 years with renal cell carcinoma. The rearrangement joined TRBV27 to TRBJ1-1; the junction holds 9 bases that match TRBD1. The specimen comprised blood, sampled from a patient whose treatment included radiotherapy and nephrectomy. In nucleotide form, the sequence is TGTGCCAGCAGTTATGGGACAGGGATTGTTGGCAGGGCTGAAGCTTTCTTT. Its coded protein is CASSYGTGIVGRAEAFF.